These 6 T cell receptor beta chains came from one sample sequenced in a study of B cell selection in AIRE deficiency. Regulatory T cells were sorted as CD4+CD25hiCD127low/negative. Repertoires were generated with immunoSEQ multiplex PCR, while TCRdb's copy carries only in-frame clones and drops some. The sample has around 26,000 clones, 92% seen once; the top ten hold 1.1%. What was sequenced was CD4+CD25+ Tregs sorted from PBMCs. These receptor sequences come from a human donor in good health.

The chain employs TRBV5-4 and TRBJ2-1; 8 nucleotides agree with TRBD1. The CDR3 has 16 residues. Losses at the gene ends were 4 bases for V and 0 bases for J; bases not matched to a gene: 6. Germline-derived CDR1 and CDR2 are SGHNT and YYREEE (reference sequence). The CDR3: CASSPRQGSSYNEQFF. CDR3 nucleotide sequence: TGTGCCAGCAGCCCAAGACAGGGGTCCTCCTACAATGAGCAGTTCTTC.

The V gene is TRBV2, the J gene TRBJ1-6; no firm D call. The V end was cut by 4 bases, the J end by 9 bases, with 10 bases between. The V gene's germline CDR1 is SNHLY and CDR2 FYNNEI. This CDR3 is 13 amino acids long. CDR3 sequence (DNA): TGTGCCAGCAGTGTAATGATGTCTTCACCCCTCCACTTT. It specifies CASSVMMSSPLHF.

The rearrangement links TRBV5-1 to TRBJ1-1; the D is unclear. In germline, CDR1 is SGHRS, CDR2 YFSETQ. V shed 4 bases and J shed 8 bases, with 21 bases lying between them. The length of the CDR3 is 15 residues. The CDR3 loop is CASSLLGFPEGEAFF. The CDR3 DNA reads TGCGCCAGCAGCCTCCTCGGGTTCCCCGAGGGAGAAGCTTTCTTT.

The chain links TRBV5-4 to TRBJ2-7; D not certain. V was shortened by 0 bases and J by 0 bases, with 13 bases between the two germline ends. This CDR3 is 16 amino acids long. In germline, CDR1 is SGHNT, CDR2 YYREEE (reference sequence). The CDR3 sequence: CASSLGALRDSYEQYF. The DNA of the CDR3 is TGTGCCAGCAGCTTGGGAGCGCTTCGTGACTCCTACGAGCAGTACTTC.

The CDR3 DNA follows: TGTGCCAGCAGCCTTAGCGGGGGGATCACCAAAAACATTCAGTACTTC. Residues: CASSLSGGITKNIQYF. The chain joins TRBV7-2 to TRBJ2-4; TRBD2 aligns across 10 bases. The CDR3 length is 16 residues. J was trimmed by 2 bases and V by 5 bases; bases with no gene match: 6. The germline V gene encodes CDR1 SGHTA and CDR2 FQGNSA.

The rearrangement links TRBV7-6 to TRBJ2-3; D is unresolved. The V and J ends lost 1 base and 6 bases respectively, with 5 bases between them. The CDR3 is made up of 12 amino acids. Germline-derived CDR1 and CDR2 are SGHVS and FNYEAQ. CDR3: CASSLEGDTQYF. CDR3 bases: TGTGCCAGCAGCTTAGAAGGGGATACGCAGTATTTT.